Detailed here is one T cell receptor (beta chain). The data originate from a study of blood T cell repertoires in COVID-19. TCRdb keeps only in-frame clones here, not all; method: immunoSEQ multiplex PCR. The table includes 200,000 to 250,000 clones, about four fifths detected once. V lost 0 bases, J lost 7 bases, and 7 bases lay in between. The CDR3 is made up of 13 amino acids. Looked up from germline, CDR1 is MNHEY and CDR2 is SVGAGI. The chain carries TRBV6-5 and TRBJ2-1, with D tentatively TRBD2 (6 bases). The sequence came from a woman over 75 with acute or convalescent COVID-19. The specimen sequenced was peripheral blood. The CDR3 DNA is TGTGCCAGCAGTTACTCTCGGGGGAATGAGCAGTTCTTC. Translated, it gives CASSYSRGNEQFF.